This TCR beta chain was observed in a study of spatial heterogeneity in lung cancer. Time point of the sample: blood at routine non-recurrence follow-up after resection. CDR1 SGHTA and CDR2 FQGNSA come from the germline V gene. Trimming stripped 2 bases from V and 3 bases from J, with 10 bases between. This CDR3 is 14 amino acids long. Each CDR3 protein gets one entry after TCRdb re-called the 5' RACE reads with MiXCR. This table has fewer than 100,000 distinct CDR3 sequences, around 19% appearing once. This specimen was PBMCs, taken at follow-up. The V gene is TRBV7-2, the J gene TRBJ2-5; D uncertain. This TCR was sampled from a male donor with early-stage non-small cell lung cancer. The CDR3 sequence: CASSLNDGKETQYF. The CDR3 coding sequence is TGTGCCAGCAGCTTAAACGACGGTAAAGAGACCCAGTACTTC.